One T cell receptor beta chain is described in this entry. CDR1 and CDR2 from the germline V gene are SGHDN and FVKESK. V was cut by 2 bases and J by 2 bases, with 7 bases left in between. The CDR3 has 15 amino acids. The data were obtained in a study of blood T cells in healthy people across ages. Study information: Through template switching, about one barcoded beta molecule was captured per two T cells, as measured in model experiments.

The second PCR ran about 6 to 12 cycles with a sample-barcoded 5' primer and J-beta primers. TCRdb recomputed calls from the 5' RACE reads with MiXCR, one row per CDR3 protein. Of 780,000 or so distinct CDR3 sequences listed, 20% to 25% are singletons. This sample also belongs to another study, concerning T cells of mothers and their children.

Sample: blood. The sequence was collected from a boy younger than 18 in good health. The rearrangement links TRBV14 to TRBJ2-6, with a weak D call TRBD1 (6 bases). The CDR3 DNA sequence: TGTGCCAGCAGCCAATGGGGGCCTGGGGCCAACGTCCTGACTTTC. Translating gives CASSQWGPGANVLTF.